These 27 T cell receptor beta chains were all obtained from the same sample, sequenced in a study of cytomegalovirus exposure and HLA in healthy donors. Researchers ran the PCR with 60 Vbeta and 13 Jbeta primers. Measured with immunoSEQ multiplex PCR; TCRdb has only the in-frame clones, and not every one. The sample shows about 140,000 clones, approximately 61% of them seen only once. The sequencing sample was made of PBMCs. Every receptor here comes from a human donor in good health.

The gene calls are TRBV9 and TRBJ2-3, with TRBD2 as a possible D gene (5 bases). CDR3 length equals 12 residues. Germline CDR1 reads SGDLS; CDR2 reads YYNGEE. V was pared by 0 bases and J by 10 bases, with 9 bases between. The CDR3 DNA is TGTGCCAGCAGCGTAGGGGGAGAGGCGCAGTATTTT. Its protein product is CASSVGGEAQYF.

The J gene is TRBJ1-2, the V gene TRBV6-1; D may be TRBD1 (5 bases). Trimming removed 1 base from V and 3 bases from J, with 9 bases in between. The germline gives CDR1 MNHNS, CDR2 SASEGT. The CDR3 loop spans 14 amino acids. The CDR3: CASSEEGRDYGYTF. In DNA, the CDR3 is TGTGCCAGCAGTGAAGAAGGCAGGGACTATGGCTACACCTTC.

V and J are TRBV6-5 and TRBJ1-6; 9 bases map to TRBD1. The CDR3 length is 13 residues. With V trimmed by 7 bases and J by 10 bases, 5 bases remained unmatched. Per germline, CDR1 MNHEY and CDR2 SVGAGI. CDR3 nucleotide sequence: TGTGCCAGCACACCGGGACAGGGATCACCCCTCCACTTT. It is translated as CASTPGQGSPLHF.

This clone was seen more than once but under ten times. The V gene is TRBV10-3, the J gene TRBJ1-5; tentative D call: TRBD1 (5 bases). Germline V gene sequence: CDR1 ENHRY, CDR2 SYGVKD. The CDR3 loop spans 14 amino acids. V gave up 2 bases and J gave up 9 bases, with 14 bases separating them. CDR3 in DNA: TGTGCCATCAGTGAGGGGCAGGGCCTTGGGCCCCAGCATTTT. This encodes CAISEGQGLGPQHF.

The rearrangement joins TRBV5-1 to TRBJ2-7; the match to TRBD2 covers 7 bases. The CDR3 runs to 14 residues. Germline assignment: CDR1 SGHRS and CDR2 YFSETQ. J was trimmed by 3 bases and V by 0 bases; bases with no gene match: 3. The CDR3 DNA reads TGCGCCAGCAGCTTGGGAGGGAGGGACTACGAGCAGTACTTC. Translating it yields CASSLGGRDYEQYF.

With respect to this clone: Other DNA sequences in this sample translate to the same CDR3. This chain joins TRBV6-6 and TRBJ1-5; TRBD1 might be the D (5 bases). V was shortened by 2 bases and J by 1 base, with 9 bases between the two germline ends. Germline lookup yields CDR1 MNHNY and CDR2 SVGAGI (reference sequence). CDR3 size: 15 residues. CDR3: CASSYPGVSNQPQHF. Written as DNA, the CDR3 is TGTGCCAGCAGTTACCCGGGGGTGAGCAATCAGCCCCAGCATTTT.

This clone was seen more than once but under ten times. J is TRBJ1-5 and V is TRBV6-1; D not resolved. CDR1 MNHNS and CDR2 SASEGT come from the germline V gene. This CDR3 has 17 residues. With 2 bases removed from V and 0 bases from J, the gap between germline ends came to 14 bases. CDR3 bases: TGTGCCAGCAGTGAACGGGCAGGAGGCTATAGCAATCAGCCCCAGCATTTT. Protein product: CASSERAGGYSNQPQHF.

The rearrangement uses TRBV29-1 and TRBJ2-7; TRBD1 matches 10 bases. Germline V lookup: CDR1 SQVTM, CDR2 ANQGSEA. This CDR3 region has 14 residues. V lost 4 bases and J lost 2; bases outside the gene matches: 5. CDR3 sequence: CSVGEGTGAYEQYF. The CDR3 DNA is TGCAGCGTTGGGGAGGGGACAGGGGCCTACGAGCAGTACTTC.

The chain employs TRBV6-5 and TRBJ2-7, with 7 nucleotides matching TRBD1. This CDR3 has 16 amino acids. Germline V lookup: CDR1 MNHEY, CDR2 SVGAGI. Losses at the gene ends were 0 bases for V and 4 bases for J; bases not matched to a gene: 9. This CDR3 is CASSYSVRQGVYEQYF. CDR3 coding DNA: TGTGCCAGCAGTTACTCCGTCCGGCAGGGGGTATACGAGCAGTACTTC.

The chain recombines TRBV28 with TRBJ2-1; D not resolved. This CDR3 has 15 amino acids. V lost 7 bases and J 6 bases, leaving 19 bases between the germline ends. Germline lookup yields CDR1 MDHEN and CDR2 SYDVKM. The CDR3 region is CASTPRPISGNEQFF. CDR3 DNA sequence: TGTGCCAGCACCCCGCGCCCGATCTCGGGCAATGAGCAGTTCTTC.

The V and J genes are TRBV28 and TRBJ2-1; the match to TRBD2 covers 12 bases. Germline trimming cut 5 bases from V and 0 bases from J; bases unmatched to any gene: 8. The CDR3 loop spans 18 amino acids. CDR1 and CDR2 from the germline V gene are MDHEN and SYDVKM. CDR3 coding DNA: TGTGCCAGCAGTCCCTGGACTAGCGGGGATAGCTCCTACAATGAGCAGTTCTTC. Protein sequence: CASSPWTSGDSSYNEQFF.

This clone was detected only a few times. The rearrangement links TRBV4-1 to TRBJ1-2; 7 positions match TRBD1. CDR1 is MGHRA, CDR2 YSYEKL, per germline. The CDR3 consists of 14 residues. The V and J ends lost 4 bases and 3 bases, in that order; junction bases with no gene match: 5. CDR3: CASSRVTGDYGYTF. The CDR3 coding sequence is TGCGCCAGCAGCCGAGTAACAGGGGACTATGGCTACACCTTC.

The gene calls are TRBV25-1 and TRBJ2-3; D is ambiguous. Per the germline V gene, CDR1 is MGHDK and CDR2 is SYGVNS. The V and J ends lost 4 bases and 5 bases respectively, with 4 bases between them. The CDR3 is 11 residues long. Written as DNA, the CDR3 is TGTGCCAGCAGTGCAGAAGATACGCAGTATTTT. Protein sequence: CASSAEDTQYF. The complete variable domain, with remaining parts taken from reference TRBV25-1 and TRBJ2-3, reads EADIYQTPRYLVIGTGKKITLECSQTMGHDKMYWYQQDPGMELHLIHYSYGVNSTEKGDLSSESTVSRIRTEHFPLTLESARPSHTSQYLCASSAEDTQYFGPGTRLTVL.

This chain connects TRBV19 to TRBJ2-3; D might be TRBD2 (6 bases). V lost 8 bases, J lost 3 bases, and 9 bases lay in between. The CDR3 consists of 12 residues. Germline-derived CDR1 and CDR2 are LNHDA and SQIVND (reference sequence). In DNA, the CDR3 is TGTGCCAGTTTAGCGGATACAGATACGCAGTATTTT. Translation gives CASLADTDTQYF. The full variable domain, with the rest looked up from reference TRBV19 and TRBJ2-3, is DGGITQSPKYLFRKEGQNVTLSCEQNLNHDAMYWYRQDPGQGLRLIYYSQIVNDFQKGDIAEGYSVSREKKESFPLTVTSAQKNPTAFYLCASLADTDTQYFGPGTRLTVL.

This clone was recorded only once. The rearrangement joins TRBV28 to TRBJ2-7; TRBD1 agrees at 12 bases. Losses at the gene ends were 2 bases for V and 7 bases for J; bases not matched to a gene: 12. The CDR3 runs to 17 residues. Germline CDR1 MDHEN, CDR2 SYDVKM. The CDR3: CASSLPTRDRGRREQYF. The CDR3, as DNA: TGTGCCAGCAGTTTACCGACCCGGGACAGGGGGCGCCGGGAGCAGTACTTC. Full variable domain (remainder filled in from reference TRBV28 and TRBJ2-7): DVKVTQSSRYLVKRTGEKVFLECVQDMDHENMFWYRQDPGLGLRLIYFSYDVKMKEKGDIPEGYSVSREKKERFSLILESASTNQTSMYLCASSLPTRDRGRREQYFGPGTRLTVT.

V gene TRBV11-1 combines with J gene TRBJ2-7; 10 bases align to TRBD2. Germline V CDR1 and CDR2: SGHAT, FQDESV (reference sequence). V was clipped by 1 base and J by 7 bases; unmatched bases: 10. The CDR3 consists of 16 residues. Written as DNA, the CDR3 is TGTGCCAGCAGCTTAGTAGCGGGAGGACGGACAGGGGAGCAGTACTTC. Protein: CASSLVAGGRTGEQYF.

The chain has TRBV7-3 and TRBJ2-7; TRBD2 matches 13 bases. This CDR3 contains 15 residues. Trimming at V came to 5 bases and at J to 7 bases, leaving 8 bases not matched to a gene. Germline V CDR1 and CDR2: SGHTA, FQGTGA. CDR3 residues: CASSLKGLAGEEQYF. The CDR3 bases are TGTGCCAGCAGCCTAAAAGGACTAGCGGGAGAAGAGCAGTACTTC.

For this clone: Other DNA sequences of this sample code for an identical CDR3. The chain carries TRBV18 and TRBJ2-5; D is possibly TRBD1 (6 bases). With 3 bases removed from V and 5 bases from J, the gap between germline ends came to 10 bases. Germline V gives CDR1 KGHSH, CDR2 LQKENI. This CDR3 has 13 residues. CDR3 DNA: TGTGCCAGCTCACCGGTCAGGGGCGAGACCCAGTACTTC. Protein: CASSPVRGETQYF. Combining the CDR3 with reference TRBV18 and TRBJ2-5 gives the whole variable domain NAGVMQNPRHLVRRRGQEARLRCSPMKGHSHVYWYRQLPEEGLKFMVYLQKENIIDESGMPKERFSAEFPKEGPSILRIQQVVRGDSAAYFCASSPVRGETQYFGPGTRLLVL.

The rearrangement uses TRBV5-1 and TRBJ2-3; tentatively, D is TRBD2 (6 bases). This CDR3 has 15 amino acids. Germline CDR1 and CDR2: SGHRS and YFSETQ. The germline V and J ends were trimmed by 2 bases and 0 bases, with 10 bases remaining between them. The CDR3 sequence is CASSFSGGSTDTQYF. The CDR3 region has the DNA TGCGCCAGCAGCTTTAGCGGTGGGAGCACAGATACGCAGTATTTT.

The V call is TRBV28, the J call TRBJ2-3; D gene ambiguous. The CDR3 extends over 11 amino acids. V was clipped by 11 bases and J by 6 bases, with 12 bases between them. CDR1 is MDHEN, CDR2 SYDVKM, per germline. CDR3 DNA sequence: TGTGCCGGCGGTCAGTCGGATACGCAGTATTTT. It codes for CAGGQSDTQYF.

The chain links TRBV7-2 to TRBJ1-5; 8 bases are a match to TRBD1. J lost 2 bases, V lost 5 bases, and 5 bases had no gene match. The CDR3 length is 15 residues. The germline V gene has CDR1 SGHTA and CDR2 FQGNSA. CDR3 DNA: TGTGCCAGCAGCGCAGGACAGGGTGGCAATCAGCCCCAGCATTTT. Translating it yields CASSAGQGGNQPQHF.

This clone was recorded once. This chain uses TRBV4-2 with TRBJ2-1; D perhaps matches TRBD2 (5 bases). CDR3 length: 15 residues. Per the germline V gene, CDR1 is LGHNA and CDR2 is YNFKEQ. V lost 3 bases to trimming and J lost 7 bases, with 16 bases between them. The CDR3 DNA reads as TGTGCCAGCAGCCACAACACAAATGGCGGGAATGAGCAGTTCTTC. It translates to CASSHNTNGGNEQFF.

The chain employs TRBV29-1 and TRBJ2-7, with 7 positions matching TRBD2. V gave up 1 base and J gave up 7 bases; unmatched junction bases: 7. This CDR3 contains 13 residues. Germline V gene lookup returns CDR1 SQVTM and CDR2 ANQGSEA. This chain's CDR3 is CSVEARAGGEQYF. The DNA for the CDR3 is TGCAGCGTTGAAGCCAGGGCCGGGGGGGAGCAGTACTTC.

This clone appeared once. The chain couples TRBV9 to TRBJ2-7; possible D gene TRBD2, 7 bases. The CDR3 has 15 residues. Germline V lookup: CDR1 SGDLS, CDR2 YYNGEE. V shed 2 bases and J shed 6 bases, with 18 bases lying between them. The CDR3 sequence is CASSVGGRGGGEQYF. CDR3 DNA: TGTGCCAGCAGCGTGGGAGGGAGGGGGGGCGGCGAGCAGTACTTC. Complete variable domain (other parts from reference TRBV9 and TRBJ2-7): DSGVTQTPKHLITATGQRVTLRCSPRSGDLSVYWYQQSLDQGLQFLIQYYNGEERAKGNILERFSAQQFPDLHSELNLSSLELGDSALYFCASSVGGRGGGEQYFGPGTRLTVT.

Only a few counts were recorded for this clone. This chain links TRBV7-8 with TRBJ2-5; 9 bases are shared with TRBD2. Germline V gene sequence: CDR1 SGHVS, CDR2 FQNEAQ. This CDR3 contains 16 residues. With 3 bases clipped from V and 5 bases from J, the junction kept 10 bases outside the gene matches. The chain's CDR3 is CASSFLAGSRRETQYF. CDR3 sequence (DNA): TGTGCCAGCAGCTTCCTAGCGGGGTCCAGGAGGGAGACCCAGTACTTC.

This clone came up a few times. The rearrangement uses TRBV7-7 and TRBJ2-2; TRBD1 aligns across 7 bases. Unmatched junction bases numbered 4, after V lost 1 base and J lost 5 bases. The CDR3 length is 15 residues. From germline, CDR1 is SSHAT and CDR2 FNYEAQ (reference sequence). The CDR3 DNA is TGTGCCAGCAGCTTAGGGAGCAGGGGGACCGGGGAGCTGTTTTTT. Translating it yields CASSLGSRGTGELFF.

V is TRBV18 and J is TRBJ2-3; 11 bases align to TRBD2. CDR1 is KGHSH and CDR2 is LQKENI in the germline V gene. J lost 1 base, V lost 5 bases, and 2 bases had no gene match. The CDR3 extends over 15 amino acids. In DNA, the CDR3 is TGTGCCAGCTCAGTGGGACTAGCGGGCACAGATACGCAGTATTTT. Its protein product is CASSVGLAGTDTQYF.